This T cell receptor (beta chain) derives from a study of OX40 agonist ivuxolimab in advanced cancers. Study conclusions and caveats: Doses of 0.1 to 3.0 mg/kg were accompanied by clonal expansion of CD4+ and CD8+ blood T cells by week 6. Antigen specificity was not determined for the expanded peripheral T cells.

As concerns this clone: Its target is unknown.

The cohort excluded patients with autoimmune disease history or systemic immunosuppression. Clones were sequenced by immunoSEQ multiplex PCR, and TCRdb holds only the in-frame ones, with some missing. The sample lists about 71,000 clones, 75% to 85% seen once, with over 4.5% in the top ten. Trimming left V 6 bases short and J 3 bases short, with 17 bases between. This CDR3 comprises 16 residues. In germline, CDR1 is LNHDA, CDR2 SQIVND (reference sequence). The source was CD4+ or CD8+ T cells sorted from blood, collected in a trial of the OX40 agonist ivuxolimab. The sequence derives from an adult with an advanced solid tumor such as melanoma, head and neck, liver or kidney cancer. The chain links TRBV19 to TRBJ1-4; TRBD1 might be the D (6 bases). In DNA form, the CDR3 reads TGTGCCAGTAGCCCATTAAACAGGGCTGCTAATGAAAAACTGTTTTTT. Translated: CASSPLNRAANEKLFF.